The next 8 T cell receptor beta chains were all read from a single sample in a study of T cell repertoires in aging, cancer and after chemotherapy. TRB rearrangements spanning V, D and J were amplified using mixed TRB-A/B primers. TCRdb used MiXCR to reprocess the multiplex PCR reads, holding one entry per CDR3 protein. The profile shows about 1,800 distinct CDR3 sequences, roughly 55% of them singletons. TCR beta rearrangements were amplified from peripheral blood genomic DNA. Input material: blood. The receptors here all came from a human donor with a blood cancer.

This clonotype has only a few counts. This sequence joins TRBV20-1 and TRBJ2-1; 9 positions match TRBD2. The CDR3 is made up of 13 amino acids. V lost 6 bases, J lost 5 bases, and 5 bases stayed unmatched. CDR1 and CDR2 from the germline V gene are DFQATT and SNEGSKA (reference sequence). Here the CDR3 reads CSALAGPNNEQFF. CDR3 DNA sequence: TGCAGTGCCCTAGCGGGACCTAACAATGAGCAGTTCTTC.

This clonotype came up a few times. The chain couples TRBV5-4 to TRBJ1-6, with 10 bases lining up with TRBD1. This CDR3 contains 16 residues. Germline CDR1 and CDR2: SGHNT and YYREEE (reference sequence). Losses at the gene ends were 4 bases for V and 7 bases for J; bases not matched to a gene: 8. In DNA, the CDR3 is TGTGCCAGCAGCACCACCCCGGGACAGGGGAATTCACCCCTCCACTTT. Amino acid sequence: CASSTTPGQGNSPLHF. The full variable domain, completed using reference TRBV5-4 and TRBJ1-6, is ETGVTQSPTHLIKTRGQQVTLRCSSQSGHNTVSWYQQALGQGPQFIFQYYREEENGRGNFPPRFSGLQFPNYSSELNVNALELDDSALYLCASSTTPGQGNSPLHFGNGTRLTVT.

This chain connects TRBV19 to TRBJ1-5, with 7 bases lining up with TRBD1. The CDR3 is made up of 16 amino acids. V shed 4 bases and J 1 base; nucleotides not matched to a gene: 7. Germline V gene lookup returns CDR1 LNHDA and CDR2 SQIVND (reference sequence). As DNA, the CDR3 is TGTGCCAGTAGTACCCGGACAGGCCTAAGCAATCAGCCCCAGCATTTT. Translating it yields CASSTRTGLSNQPQHF.

This clonotype was detected a few times. This chain links TRBV6-5 with TRBJ2-2; TRBD2 matches at 10 bases. This CDR3 is 17 amino acids long. V lost 3 bases to trimming and J lost 1 base; unmatched junction nucleotides: 5. Germline loops: CDR1 MNHEY, CDR2 SVGAGI. CDR3 in amino acids: CASSYRVAGGNTGELFF. CDR3 DNA: TGTGCCAGCAGTTATCGCGTAGCGGGGGGGAACACCGGGGAGCTGTTTTTT.

This clonotype was seen more than once but under ten times. The rearrangement links TRBV29-1 to TRBJ2-2, with 10 bases that match TRBD1. CDR1 is SQVTM and CDR2 is ANQGSEA in the germline V gene. CDR3 size: 13 residues. In DNA, the CDR3 is TGCGGGACCCGGACAGGGGGCACCGGGGAGCTGTTTTTT. It translates to CGTRTGGTGELFF.

In its sample, this clonotype was seen a few times. The chain has TRBV6-6 and TRBJ2-3; TRBD2 agrees at 11 bases. Germline V lookup: CDR1 MNHNY, CDR2 SVGAGI (reference sequence). The V segment lost 6 bases and the J segment 1 base; nucleotides outside the gene matches: 12. The CDR3 is 18 residues long. The DNA of the CDR3 is TGTGCCAGCAGAAACCCCGGGACTAGCGGTCCCCGCACAGATACGCAGTATTTT. Translating it yields CASRNPGTSGPRTDTQYF.

V usage is TRBV19 and J usage is TRBJ1-5, with TRBD1 identical over 11 bases. CDR1 is LNHDA and CDR2 is SQIVND in the germline V gene (reference sequence). The CDR3 length is 15 residues. V lost 8 bases and J lost 4; bases outside the gene matches: 7. In DNA, the CDR3 is TGTGCCAGTGCCCTGGACAGGGGGCGGAATCAGCCCCAGCATTTT. This codes for CASALDRGRNQPQHF. The variable domain in full, completed from reference TRBV19 and TRBJ1-5, reads DGGITQSPKYLFRKEGQNVTLSCEQNLNHDAMYWYRQDPGQGLRLIYYSQIVNDFQKGDIAEGYSVSREKKESFPLTVTSAQKNPTAFYLCASALDRGRNQPQHFGDGTRLSIL.

This CDR3 reads CSVEDAGGGNEQFF. The CDR3, as DNA: TGCAGCGTTGAAGACGCCGGGGGCGGGAATGAGCAGTTCTTC. The gene calls are TRBV29-1 and TRBJ2-1; D might be TRBD1 or TRBD2, each matching 6 bases. Germline loops: CDR1 SQVTM, CDR2 ANQGSEA. Trimming took 0 bases from V and 7 from J, leaving 13 bases between them. The CDR3 contains 14 residues.